The rows below give T cell receptor beta chains drawn from one sample of a study of blood T cell repertoires in COVID-19. Measured with immunoSEQ multiplex PCR; TCRdb has only the in-frame clones, and not every one. This table holds a few hundred thousand clones, 85% to 90% found once. Input material: PBMCs or T cells enriched from blood (not recorded which). The receptor set was obtained from a woman younger than 35 who had recovered from COVID-19. The CDR3 runs from the conserved cysteine through the conserved F or W. Fields, in order: D gene, V gene, clone size, CDR3 length, J gene, CDR3 protein, CDR3 DNA. The D gene is left open where the match is weak. A clone size is listed for some rows: how often the clone was seen (once, few, many), or a class if it is expanded.

TRBD2,TRBV7-8,NA,17,TRBJ2-1,CASSYGSNSGGAIEQFF,TGTGCCAGCAGCTACGGCTCAAATAGCGGGGGGGCCATTGAGCAGTTCTTC
NA,TRBV9,NA,15,TRBJ2-7,CASSVAGSPGDEQYF,TGTGCCAGCAGCGTAGCGGGTAGCCCGGGGGACGAGCAGTACTTC
NA,TRBV4-1,NA,18,TRBJ1-1,CASSQDPGTILMNTEAFF,TGCGCCAGCAGCCAAGATCCTGGGACAATCCTCATGAACACTGAAGCTTTCTTT
TRBD2,TRBV7-3,few,13,TRBJ2-5,CASSFTGGETQYF,TGTGCCAGCAGCTTCACCGGGGGGGAGACCCAGTACTTC
TRBD2,TRBV4-1,NA,15,TRBJ2-7,CASSFSGGSSYEQYF,TGCGCCAGCAGCTTTAGCGGGGGGAGCTCCTACGAGCAGTACTTC
NA,TRBV3-1/TRBV3-2,NA,12,TRBJ1-4,CASSQSGEKLFF,TGTGCCAGCAGCCAATCAGGAGAAAAACTGTTTTTT
NA,TRBV3-1/TRBV3-2,once,13,TRBJ2-5,CASSRTDKRAQYF,TGTGCCAGCAGCCGGACAGATAAGAGGGCCCAGTACTTC
NA,TRBV18,NA,13,TRBJ1-1,CASSLDTNTEAFF,TGTGCCAGCTCCCTAGATACAAACACTGAAGCTTTCTTT
TRBD2,TRBV6-6,NA,14,TRBJ2-7,CASSPERDSYEQYF,TGTGCCAGCAGCCCAGAGCGGGACTCCTACGAGCAGTACTTC
NA,TRBV6-5,NA,15,TRBJ2-2,CASSYSGHYTGELFF,TGTGCCAGCAGTTACTCGGGCCACTACACCGGGGAGCTGTTTTTT
TRBD2,TRBV27,NA,15,TRBJ2-2,CASSSPSGRTGELFF,TGTGCCAGCAGTTCCCCTAGCGGGAGAACCGGGGAGCTGTTTTTT
TRBD1,TRBV27,NA,15,TRBJ1-5,CASSLIQGGNQPQHF,TGTGCCAGCAGTCTTATCCAGGGGGGCAATCAGCCCCAGCATTTT
NA,TRBV29-1,NA,15,TRBJ1-6,CSVMDGSSYNSPLHF,TGCAGCGTCATGGACGGGAGCTCCTATAATTCACCCCTCCACTTT